Sequencing of this TCR beta chain was carried out in a study of patients and donors after allogeneic stem cell transplantation. One entry per CDR3 protein, called by TCRdb with MiXCR from the RT-PCR reads. The sample comprises about 960,000 distinct CDR3 sequences, approximately 18% of which are singletons, and roughly 6.4% rests with the top ten. The V gene's germline CDR1 is MNHEY and CDR2 SVGAGI. V dropped 2 bases and J dropped 1 base, with 8 bases sitting between them. There are 15 residues in the CDR3. Sample: blood, either unsorted or a sorted T cell fraction (not recorded which). The V call is TRBV6-5, the J call TRBJ2-2; D uncertain. The source of this sequence is a human donor who was either an allogeneic HSCT recipient or a stem cell or donor lymphocyte infusion donor (not recorded which). It is not recorded whose cells these are; they may come from a transplant donor. The CDR3 spells CASSYVVRNTGELFF. Written as DNA, the CDR3 is TGTGCCAGCAGTTACGTGGTTAGGAACACCGGGGAGCTGTTTTTT.